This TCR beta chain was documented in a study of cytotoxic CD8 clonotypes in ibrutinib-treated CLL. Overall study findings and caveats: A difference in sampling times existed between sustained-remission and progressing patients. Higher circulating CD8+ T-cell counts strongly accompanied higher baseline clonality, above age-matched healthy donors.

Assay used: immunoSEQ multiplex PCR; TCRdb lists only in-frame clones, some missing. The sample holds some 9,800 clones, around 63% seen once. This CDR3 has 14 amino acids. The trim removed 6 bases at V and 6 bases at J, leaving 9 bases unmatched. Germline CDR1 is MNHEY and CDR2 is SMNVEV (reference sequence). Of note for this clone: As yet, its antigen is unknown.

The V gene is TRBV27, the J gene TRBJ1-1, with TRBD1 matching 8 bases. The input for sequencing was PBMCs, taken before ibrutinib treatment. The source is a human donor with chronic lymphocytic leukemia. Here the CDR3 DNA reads TGTGCCAGCAGCAGGGGGCCAGCTAGGGCTGAAGCTTTCTTT. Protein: CASSRGPARAEAFF.